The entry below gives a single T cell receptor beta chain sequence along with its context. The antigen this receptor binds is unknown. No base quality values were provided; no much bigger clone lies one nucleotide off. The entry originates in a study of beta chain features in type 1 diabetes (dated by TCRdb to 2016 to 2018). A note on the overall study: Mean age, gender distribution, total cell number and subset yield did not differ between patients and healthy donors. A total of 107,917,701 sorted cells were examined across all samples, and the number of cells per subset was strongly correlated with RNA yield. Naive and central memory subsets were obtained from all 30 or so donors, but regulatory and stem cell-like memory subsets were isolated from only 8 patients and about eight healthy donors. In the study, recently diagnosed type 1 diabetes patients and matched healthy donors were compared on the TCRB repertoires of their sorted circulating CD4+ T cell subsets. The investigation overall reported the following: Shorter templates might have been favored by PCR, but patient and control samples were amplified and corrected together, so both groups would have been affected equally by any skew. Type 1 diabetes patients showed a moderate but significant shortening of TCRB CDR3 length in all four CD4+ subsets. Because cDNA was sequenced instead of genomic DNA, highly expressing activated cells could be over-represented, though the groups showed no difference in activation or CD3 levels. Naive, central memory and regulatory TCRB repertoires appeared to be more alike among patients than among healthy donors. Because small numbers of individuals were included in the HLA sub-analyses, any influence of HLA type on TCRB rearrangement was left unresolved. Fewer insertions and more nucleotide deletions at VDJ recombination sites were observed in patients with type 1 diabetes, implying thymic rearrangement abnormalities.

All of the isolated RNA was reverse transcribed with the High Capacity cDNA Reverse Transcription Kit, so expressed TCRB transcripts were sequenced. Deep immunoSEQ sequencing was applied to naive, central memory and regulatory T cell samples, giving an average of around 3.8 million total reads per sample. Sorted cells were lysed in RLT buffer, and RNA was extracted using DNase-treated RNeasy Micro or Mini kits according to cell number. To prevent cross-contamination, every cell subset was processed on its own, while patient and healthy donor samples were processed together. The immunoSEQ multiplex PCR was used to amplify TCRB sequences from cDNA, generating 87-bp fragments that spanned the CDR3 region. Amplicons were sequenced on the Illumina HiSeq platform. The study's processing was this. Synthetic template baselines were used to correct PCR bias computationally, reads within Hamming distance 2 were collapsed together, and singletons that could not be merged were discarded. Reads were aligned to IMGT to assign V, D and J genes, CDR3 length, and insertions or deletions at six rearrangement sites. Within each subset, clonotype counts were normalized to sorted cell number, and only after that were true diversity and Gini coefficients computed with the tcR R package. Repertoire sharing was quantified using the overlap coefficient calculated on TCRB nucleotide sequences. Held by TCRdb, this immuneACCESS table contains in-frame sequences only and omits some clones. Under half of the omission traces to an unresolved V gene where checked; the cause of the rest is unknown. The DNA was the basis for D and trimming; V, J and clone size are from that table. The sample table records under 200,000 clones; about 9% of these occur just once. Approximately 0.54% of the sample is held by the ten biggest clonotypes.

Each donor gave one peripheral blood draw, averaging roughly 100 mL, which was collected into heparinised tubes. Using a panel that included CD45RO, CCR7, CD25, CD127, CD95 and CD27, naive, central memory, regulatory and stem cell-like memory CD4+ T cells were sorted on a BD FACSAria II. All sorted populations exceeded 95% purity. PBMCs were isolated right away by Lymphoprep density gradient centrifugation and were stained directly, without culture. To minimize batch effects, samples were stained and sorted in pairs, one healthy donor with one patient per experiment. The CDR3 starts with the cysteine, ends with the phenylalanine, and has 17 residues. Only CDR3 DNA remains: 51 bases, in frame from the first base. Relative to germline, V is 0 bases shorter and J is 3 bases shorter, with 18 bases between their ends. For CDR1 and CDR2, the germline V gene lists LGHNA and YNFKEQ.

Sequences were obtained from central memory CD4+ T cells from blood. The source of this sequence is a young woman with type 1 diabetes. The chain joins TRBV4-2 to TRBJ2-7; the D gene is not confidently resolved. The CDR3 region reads CASSQDENRLRYYEQYF. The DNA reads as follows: TGTGCCAGCAGCCAAGACGAGAACCGGTTACGCTACTACGAGCAGTACTTC.